This T cell receptor beta chain is drawn from a study of cytomegalovirus exposure and HLA in healthy donors. The study, taken as a whole, reports: After further analysis at a later stage, 15,000 to 20,000 TCR beta sequences were associated with HLA alleles at 0.05 false discovery rate. In terms of immune exposure information, only CMV serostatus was available. The productive fraction for most TCR beta V segments was about 90% or about 30% in an earlier analysis.

Turning to this clone: Its antigen is still unknown.

The germline V gene has CDR1 LNHDA and CDR2 SQIVND (reference sequence). The V end was cut by 5 bases, the J end by 2 bases, with 20 bases between. The CDR3 contains 17 residues. The PCR employed 60 Vbeta primers together with 13 Jbeta primers. The table came from immunoSEQ multiplex PCR; TCRdb's copy has only in-frame clones and leaves some out. The repertoire holds about 200,000 clones, with about 70% as singletons. This receptor was obtained from a man between 35 and 55 years old in good health and CMV-seropositive. The chain has TRBV19 and TRBJ2-3; D is possibly TRBD2 (7 bases). The specimen was PBMCs. CDR3 residues: CASSLGAGTTHTDTQYF. In nucleotides, the CDR3 is TGTGCCAGTAGTTTGGGGGCCGGGACTACCCACACAGATACGCAGTATTTT.